This TCR beta chain originates from a study of regulatory T cells in long-lasting Graves disease. This clonotype came up a few times. Relying on iRepertoire HTBI primers and Arm-PCR of CDR3 regions, the team built TCR beta libraries. Via MiXCR, TCRdb re-called the multiplex PCR reads, giving one row per CDR3 protein. The sample carries over 250,000 distinct CDR3 sequences, around 23% recorded once. Time point denoted: persistent/refractory GD, antithyroid drugs over 5 years with positive TRAb. The TCR library was made from RNA extracted from PBMCs. The authors diagnosed Graves' disease using American Thyroid Association guidelines. The material was peripheral blood mononuclear cells (PBMCs), obtained when the disease was refractory, from a patient treated with antithyroid drugs. The receptor was derived from a female donor with Graves disease.

CDR3 bases: TGCGCCAGCAGAGTCAGGATTAGCTCCTACGAGCAGTACTTC. Translation: CASRVRISSYEQYF. The rearrangement joins TRBV10-2 to TRBJ2-7; no definite D call. V lost 6 bases and J lost 0, with 12 bases in between. Germline V lookup: CDR1 WSHSY, CDR2 SAAADI. This CDR3 spans 14 amino acids.